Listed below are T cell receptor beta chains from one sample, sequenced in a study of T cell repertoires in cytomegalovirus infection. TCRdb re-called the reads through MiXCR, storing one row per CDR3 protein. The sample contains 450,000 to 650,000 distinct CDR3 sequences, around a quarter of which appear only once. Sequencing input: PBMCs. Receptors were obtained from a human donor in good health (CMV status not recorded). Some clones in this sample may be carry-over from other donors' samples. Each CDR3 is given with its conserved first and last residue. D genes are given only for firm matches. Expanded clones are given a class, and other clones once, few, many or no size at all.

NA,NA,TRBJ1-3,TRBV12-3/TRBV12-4,TGTGCCAGCAGTTTGGATACGGGACCTGGAAACACCATATATTTT,CASSLDTGPGNTIYF
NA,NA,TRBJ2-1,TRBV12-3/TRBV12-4,TGTGCCAGCAGCCTCTCTTCAGGGAGAGTATACAATGAGCAGTTCTTC,CASSLSSGRVYNEQFF
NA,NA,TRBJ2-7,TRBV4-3,TGCGCCAGCAGCCAATACCCCGGACCCTCGGAGCAGTACTTC,CASSQYPGPSEQYF
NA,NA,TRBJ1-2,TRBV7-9,TGTGCCAGCAGCGCCCGACAAGGGGGAATCGGGGGCTACACCTTC,CASSARQGGIGGYTF
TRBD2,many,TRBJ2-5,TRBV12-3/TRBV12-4,TGTGCCAGCAGCCCGACACGGACTAGCCGGGAGACCCAGTACTTC,CASSPTRTSRETQYF
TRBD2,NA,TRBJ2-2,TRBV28,TGTGCCAGCAGTTTACCCCAGGGTGTGCGGGAGGGCCCCACCGGGGAGCTGTTTTTT,CASSLPQGVREGPTGELFF
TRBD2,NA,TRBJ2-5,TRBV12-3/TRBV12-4,TGTGCCAGCAGGAGACTAGCGGGAGGGTACCAAGAGACCCAGTACTTC,CASRRLAGGYQETQYF
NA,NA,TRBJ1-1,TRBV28,TGTGCCAGTATGACGGAGCGGGTCACTGAAGCTTTCTTT,CASMTERVTEAFF
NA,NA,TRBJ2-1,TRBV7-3,TGTGCCAGCAGCTCGCTCAGCGGGCCCTTCTACAATGAGCAGTTCTTC,CASSSLSGPFYNEQFF
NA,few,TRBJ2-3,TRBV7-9,TGTGCCAGCAGCTTAGCCAGCTCCAATACGCAGTATTTT,CASSLASSNTQYF
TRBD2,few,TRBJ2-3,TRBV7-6,TGTGCCAGCAGCTTACCGGGGGGAGGCACAGATACGCAGTATTTT,CASSLPGGGTDTQYF
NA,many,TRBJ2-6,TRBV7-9,TGTGCCAGCAGCTTATGGGGCAGCTCTGGGGCCAACGTCCTGACTTTC,CASSLWGSSGANVLTF
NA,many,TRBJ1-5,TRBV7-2,TGTGCCAGCAGCTTAGTATTCGGGAATGGTAATCAGCCCCAGCATTTT,CASSLVFGNGNQPQHF
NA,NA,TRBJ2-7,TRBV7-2,TGTGCCAGCAGCTTGGCGCCGACGAGCTACGAGCAGTACTTC,CASSLAPTSYEQYF
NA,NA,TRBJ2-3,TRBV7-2,TGTGCCAGCAGCTCGGACTATACCACAGATACGCAGTATTTT,CASSSDYTTDTQYF
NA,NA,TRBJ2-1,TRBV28,TGTGCCAGCAGCCCCCCTGGAACTCACAATGAGCAGTTCTTC,CASSPPGTHNEQFF
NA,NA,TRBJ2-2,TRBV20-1,TGCAGTGCTAGGGGTCTATTGAACACCGGGGAGCTGTTTTTT,CSARGLLNTGELFF
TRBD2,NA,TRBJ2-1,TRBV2,TGTGCCAGCAAATCGACTAGCGGGAGGGCCAATGAGCAGTTCTTC,CASKSTSGRANEQFF
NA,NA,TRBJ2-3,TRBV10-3,TGTGCCATCAGTACTGACTGGGATACGCAGTATTTT,CAISTDWDTQYF
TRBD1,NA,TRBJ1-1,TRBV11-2,TGTGCCAGCAGCTCGGGGGACAGGGAGACCATAGGAACTTTCTTT,CASSSGDRETIGTFF
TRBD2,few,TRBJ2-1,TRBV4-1,TGCGCCAGCAGCCAACCGGGACTAGCATATGAGCAGTTCTTC,CASSQPGLAYEQFF
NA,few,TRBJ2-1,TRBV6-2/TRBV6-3,TGTGCCTCCAAGACCGTCGGGGAGTACAATGAGCAGTTCTTC,CASKTVGEYNEQFF
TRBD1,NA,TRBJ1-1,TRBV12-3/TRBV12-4,TGTGCCAGCACGCGACGAGGGGGCCGGACTGAAGCTTTCTTT,CASTRRGGRTEAFF